Following are 2 T cell receptor beta chains from one sample sequenced in a study of T-cell memory formation after mild COVID-19. TCRdb redid the calling of the 5' RACE reads with MiXCR, one entry per CDR3 protein. The table has about 620,000 distinct CDR3 sequences, roughly 17% seen once. The sequencing input was PBMCs or a T cell subset sorted from them (not recorded which). The source of these receptors is an adult woman who had mild COVID-19 (a few samples of this study predate the infection). Cell type and time point are not known.

Concerning this clonotype itself: The junction and the germline gene differ at one end; a read error may be behind it. This chain links TRBV7-2 with TRBJ2-3, with 8 bases fitting TRBD2. Germline CDR1 and CDR2: SGHTA and FQGNSA. The CDR3 extends over 16 amino acids. CDR3 amino acids: CASSLFGLANTDTKYF. The CDR3 bases are TGTGCCAGCAGCTTATTCGGACTAGCTAACACAGATACGAAGTATTTT.

This chain uses TRBV15 with TRBJ2-1; 12 nucleotides align to TRBD2. There are 16 residues in the CDR3. CDR1 LNHNV and CDR2 YYDKDF come from the germline V gene (reference sequence). The trim removed 0 bases at V and 5 bases at J, leaving 2 bases unmatched. Here the CDR3 reads CATSRDRTSGNNEQFF. CDR3 bases: TGTGCCACCAGCAGAGATAGGACTAGCGGGAACAATGAGCAGTTCTTC.